These 24 T cell receptor beta chains originate from one sample sequenced in a study of graft-versus-host responses after intestinal transplantation. Generated by immunoSEQ multiplex PCR, the TCRdb table keeps only in-frame clones and is missing some. The data contain around 15,000 clones, around three quarters of them seen just once; the ten biggest clones take up 15% to 20%. Intraepithelial and lamina propria lymphocytes were released after the graft tissue was processed. The specimen comprised ileum tissue, sampled 104 days after intestinal transplant. Receptor source: a human patient who received an intestinal transplant, so some T cells may come from the graft donor.

This chain links TRBV4-1 with TRBJ2-2; D gene unclear. The CDR3 contains 15 residues. Trimming pared 4 bases from V and 7 bases from J, leaving 16 bases between. Germline V gene data show CDR1 as MGHRA and CDR2 as YSYEKL. CDR3 sequence: CASSPKLGPGGELFF. In DNA form, the CDR3 reads TGCGCCAGCAGCCCCAAGTTGGGTCCTGGCGGGGAGCTGTTTTTT.

This chain uses TRBV7-9 with TRBJ2-7, with 8 bases identical to TRBD1. The CDR3 contains 14 residues. V dropped 5 bases and J dropped 3; count of bases not matched to a gene: 6. Germline-derived CDR1 and CDR2 are SEHNR and FQNEAQ (reference sequence). The CDR3 coding sequence is TGTGCCAGCAGCCGGGACAGGTCAGTCTACGAGCAGTACTTC. Translated: CASSRDRSVYEQYF.

In DNA form, the CDR3 reads TGTGCCAGCAGCAAAGGGGATTCCTACGAGCAGTACTTC. Translating gives CASSKGDSYEQYF. The chain is built from TRBV21-1 and TRBJ2-7. TRBV21-1 is given as a pseudogene. The CDR3 length is 13 residues.

CDR3 sequence: CSARELREQFF. The CDR3 DNA sequence: TGCAGTGCTAGAGAATTGAGGGAGCAGTTCTTC. V is TRBV20-1 and J is TRBJ2-1; no clear D. The germline CDR1 and CDR2 sequences are DFQATT and SNEGSKA (reference sequence). Deletions cut 0 bases from V and 10 bases from J, with 7 bases between. CDR3 length equals 11 residues.

V usage is TRBV7-2 and J usage is TRBJ2-7, with 9 positions matching TRBD1. J gave up 4 bases and V 7 bases, and 17 bases lay outside the gene matches. CDR1 and CDR2 (germline): SGHTA, FQGNSA. The CDR3 consists of 17 residues. CDR3 sequence (DNA): TGTGCCAGCACGCGGGGACAGGGCTTCAAGGGGGGGTACGAGCAGTACTTC. It translates to CASTRGQGFKGGYEQYF.

This chain uses TRBV28 with TRBJ2-7, with D possibly matching TRBD2 (6 bases). Trimming removed 3 bases from V and 0 bases from J, with 12 bases in between. The CDR3 runs to 15 residues. Per the germline V gene, CDR1 is MDHEN and CDR2 is SYDVKM. The CDR3 here is CASSLLIGSSYEQYF. The CDR3 DNA is TGTGCCAGCAGTTTGCTTATCGGGAGCTCCTACGAGCAGTACTTC. Complete variable domain (other parts from reference TRBV28 and TRBJ2-7): DVKVTQSSRYLVKRTGEKVFLECVQDMDHENMFWYRQDPGLGLRLIYFSYDVKMKEKGDIPEGYSVSREKKERFSLILESASTNQTSMYLCASSLLIGSSYEQYFGPGTRLTVT.

The rearrangement uses TRBV21-1 and TRBJ2-1; no DNA check was done on the table's D call, TRBD2. TRBV21-1 is a pseudogene locus. The CDR3 has 15 residues. Here the CDR3 DNA reads TGTGCCAGCAGCCGACCGGGATTTAAATTAAATGAGCAGTTCTTC. This codes for CASSRPGFKLNEQFF.

The CDR3 here is CAIRTQGAKNTEAFF. Written as DNA, the CDR3 is TGTGCCATCAGGACACAGGGGGCGAAGAACACTGAAGCTTTCTTT. The J gene is TRBJ1-1, the V gene TRBV10-3; 9 bases line up with TRBD1. V was clipped by 6 bases and J by 1 base; unmatched bases: 6. Germline V gives CDR1 ENHRY, CDR2 SYGVKD. This CDR3 spans 15 amino acids.

The V gene is TRBV25-1, the J gene TRBJ2-7; D is possibly TRBD1 or TRBD2 (5 bases each). CDR3 length equals 18 residues. Germline assignment: CDR1 MGHDK and CDR2 SYGVNS. The V end was cut by 0 bases, the J end by 4 bases, with 22 bases between. CDR3 in amino acids: CASSEYRDGSLTSYEQYF. In DNA, the CDR3 is TGTGCCAGCAGTGAATATCGGGACGGATCCCTCACCTCATACGAGCAGTACTTC.

The gene calls are TRBV4-3 and TRBJ1-2; the D is unclear. The CDR3 sequence is 14 residues long. Between the trimmed V and J ends, which lost 4 bases and 5 bases, there was a span of 14 bases. Germline-derived CDR1 and CDR2 are LGHNA and YSLEER. CDR3 amino acids: CASSRRGAGYGYTF. DNA for the CDR3: TGCGCCAGCAGCCGCAGAGGTGCTGGTTATGGCTACACCTTC.

The chain uses TRBV7-2 and TRBJ2-7; tentative D call: TRBD2 (5 bases). CDR3 length equals 14 residues. The germline V and J ends were trimmed by 5 bases and 2 bases, with 13 bases remaining between them. Germline CDR1 SGHTA, CDR2 FQGNSA. CDR3 in amino acids: CASSLRAIPYEQYF. The CDR3 nucleotides read TGTGCCAGCAGCCTGAGGGCGATCCCCTACGAGCAGTACTTC.

The rearrangement joins TRBV27 to TRBJ2-3; TRBD2 aligns across 7 bases. Germline values: CDR1 MNHEY, CDR2 SMNVEV (reference sequence). V trimming: 2 bases; J trimming: 3 bases; junction bases outside the gene matches: 8. The CDR3 loop spans 16 amino acids. This CDR3 reads CASSLGLREWTDTQYF. The CDR3 nucleotides read TGTGCCAGCAGTTTAGGGTTGCGGGAGTGGACAGATACGCAGTATTTT.

V and J are TRBV19 and TRBJ2-1; 11 positions agree with TRBD2. Germline CDR1 and CDR2: LNHDA and SQIVND (reference sequence). The CDR3 contains 15 residues. Trimming at V came to 5 bases and at J to 6 bases, leaving 6 bases not matched to a gene. The CDR3 is CASSVAGGHGNEQFF. The CDR3 region has the DNA TGTGCCAGTAGTGTAGCGGGAGGGCATGGCAATGAGCAGTTCTTC. Full variable domain (outside the CDR3, taken from reference TRBV19 and TRBJ2-1): DGGITQSPKYLFRKEGQNVTLSCEQNLNHDAMYWYRQDPGQGLRLIYYSQIVNDFQKGDIAEGYSVSREKKESFPLTVTSAQKNPTAFYLCASSVAGGHGNEQFFGPGTRLTVL.

This rearrangement joins TRBV6-4 to TRBJ2-1, with TRBD2 matching 10 bases. This CDR3 has 15 residues. Germline V gene lookup returns CDR1 MRHNA and CDR2 SNTAGT. V gave up 0 bases and J gave up 4 bases; unmatched junction bases: 0. The CDR3 DNA reads TGTGCCAGCAGTGACTCGACTAGCGGGTACAATGAGCAGTTCTTC. Its protein product is CASSDSTSGYNEQFF.

V and J are TRBV6-4 and TRBJ2-3; TRBD1 is a possible D gene (5 bases). The ends were cut back, 0 bases at V and 2 bases at J, with 6 bases in the middle. Germline CDR1 reads MRHNA; CDR2 reads SNTAGT. The CDR3 runs 14 residues. The CDR3 DNA is TGTGCCAGCAGTGACTCCAGGGACACAGATACGCAGTATTTT. Its translation: CASSDSRDTDTQYF.

The chain combines TRBV4-2 with TRBJ2-7; TRBD2 aligns across 13 bases. The trim removed 4 bases at V and 4 bases at J, leaving 13 bases unmatched. Germline CDR1 and CDR2: LGHNA and YNFKEQ. CDR3 length: 18 residues. The DNA for the CDR3 is TGTGCCAGCAGCCTAGGGGTCTCCGGGACTAGCGGGATTTACGAGCAGTACTTC. Protein: CASSLGVSGTSGIYEQYF.

The chain recombines TRBV11-2 with TRBJ2-2; TRBD2 matches at 7 bases. The CDR3 runs 16 residues. Germline values: CDR1 SGHAT, CDR2 FQNNGV. With V trimmed by 0 bases and J by 1 base, 2 bases remained unmatched. CDR3 sequence reads: CASSLETSRNTGELFF. For the CDR3, the DNA is TGTGCCAGCAGCTTAGAGACTAGCAGGAACACCGGGGAGCTGTTTTTT.

The rearrangement joins TRBV29-1 to TRBJ2-2; 11 positions agree with TRBD2. The CDR3 runs 16 residues. V lost 4 bases and J lost 5; bases outside the gene matches: 9. Per the germline V gene, CDR1 is SQVTM and CDR2 is ANQGSEA. This CDR3 is CSVGNGLAGWTGELFF. The CDR3 region has the DNA TGCAGCGTTGGAAATGGACTAGCGGGTTGGACCGGGGAGCTGTTTTTT.

The CDR3 loop reads CASNRAGNTIYF. The DNA of the CDR3 is TGTGCCAGCAACAGGGCTGGAAACACCATATATTTT. The V gene is TRBV6-1, the J gene TRBJ1-3, with a tentative D call TRBD1 (6 bases). With 7 bases removed from V and 2 bases from J, the gap between germline ends came to 6 bases. Germline CDR1 MNHNS, CDR2 SASEGT. The CDR3 has 12 residues.

This clone was detected only a few times. V and J are TRBV6-6 and TRBJ2-1; the D is unclear. CDR3 size: 14 residues. V was clipped by 0 bases and J by 4 bases, with 7 bases between them. CDR1 and CDR2 from the germline V gene are MNHNY and SVGAGI (reference sequence). This CDR3 reads CASSYSLRYNEQFF. The DNA for the CDR3 is TGTGCCAGCAGTTACTCGCTCCGATACAATGAGCAGTTCTTC.

This chain links TRBV5-8 with TRBJ2-1, with D possibly TRBD2 on 6 matching bases. The ends were cut back, 0 bases at V and 0 bases at J, with 13 bases in the middle. The CDR3 is made up of 17 amino acids. The germline V gene encodes CDR1 SGHTS and CDR2 YDEGEE. CDR3 amino acids: CASSLDRRESSYNEQFF. The CDR3 DNA is TGTGCCAGCAGCTTGGACCGGCGGGAAAGCTCCTACAATGAGCAGTTCTTC.

The rearrangement joins TRBV11-2 to TRBJ2-5; TRBD2 aligns across 12 bases. CDR1 is SGHAT, CDR2 FQNNGV, per germline. The junction had 4 bases not matched to a gene; V was cut back by 5 bases and J by 3 bases. This CDR3 spans 15 amino acids. The CDR3 here is CASSKGLAGKETQYF. The CDR3 bases are TGTGCCAGCAGCAAGGGACTAGCGGGTAAAGAGACCCAGTACTTC.

This sequence joins TRBV4-3 and TRBJ1-1; 9 positions match TRBD1. In germline, CDR1 is LGHNA, CDR2 YSLEER. V was pared by 4 bases and J by 4 bases, with 10 bases of the junction left unmatched. The CDR3 spans 16 residues. The CDR3 spells CASSLRSGTGSTEAFF. DNA of the CDR3: TGCGCCAGCAGCCTTCGATCCGGGACAGGGAGCACTGAAGCTTTCTTT.

This clone was counted a single time. V and J are TRBV2 and TRBJ2-7, with TRBD2 matching 12 bases. Germline V lookup: CDR1 SNHLY, CDR2 FYNNEI. CDR3 length equals 14 residues. Trimming at V came to 5 bases and at J to 2 bases, leaving 1 base not matched to a gene. CDR3: CASSRTSGAYEQYF. The CDR3 nucleotides are TGTGCCAGCAGTCGGACTAGCGGGGCCTACGAGCAGTACTTC.